This entry describes one T cell receptor beta chain. Its antigen is unidentified. This sample is drawn from a study of CD8 T cells in ankylosing spondylitis. Overall study findings and caveats: Roughly eight highly homologous variants formed a TCR beta motif that appeared characteristic of ankylosing spondylitis blood.

For TCR beta, libraries came from quantitative 5'-RACE with molecular barcodes. TCRdb itself ran the 5' RACE reads through MiXCR, one entry per CDR3 protein. The repertoire consists of just under 550,000 distinct CDR3 sequences, with 10% to 15% occurring once and the leading ten covering 6.5% to 7%. The receptor was derived from a male donor with ankylosing spondylitis. Sequencing was carried out using blood, either unsorted or a sorted T cell fraction (not recorded which).

The CDR3 DNA reads TGTGCCAGCAGTCCCGGGACAGGGAGAGGAAAACTGTTTTTT. Its translation is CASSPGTGRGKLFF. The chain combines TRBV6-1 with TRBJ1-4; 9 nucleotides line up with TRBD1. There are 14 residues in the CDR3. Germline CDR1 MNHNS, CDR2 SASEGT. Trimming took 5 bases from V and 10 from J; bases not matched to a gene: 8.